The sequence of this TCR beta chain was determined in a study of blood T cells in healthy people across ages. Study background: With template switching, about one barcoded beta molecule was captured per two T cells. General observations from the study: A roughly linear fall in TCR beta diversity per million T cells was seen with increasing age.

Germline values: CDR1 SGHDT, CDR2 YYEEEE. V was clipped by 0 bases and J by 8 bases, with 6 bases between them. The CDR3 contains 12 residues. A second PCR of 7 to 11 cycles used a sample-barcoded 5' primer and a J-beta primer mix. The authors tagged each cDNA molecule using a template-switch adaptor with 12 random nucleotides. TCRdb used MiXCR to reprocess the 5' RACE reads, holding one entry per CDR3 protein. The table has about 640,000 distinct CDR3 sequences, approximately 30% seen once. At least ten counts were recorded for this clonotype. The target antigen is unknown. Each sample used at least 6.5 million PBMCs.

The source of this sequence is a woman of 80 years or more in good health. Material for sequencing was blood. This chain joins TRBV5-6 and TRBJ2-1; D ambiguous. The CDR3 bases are TGTGCCAGCAGCTTGGGGGGATATGAGCAGTTCTTC. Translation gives CASSLGGYEQFF. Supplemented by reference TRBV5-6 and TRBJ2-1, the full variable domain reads DAGVTQSPTHLIKTRGQQVTLRCSPKSGHDTVSWYQQALGQGPQFIFQYYEEEERQRGNFPDRFSGHQFPNYSSELNVNALLLGDSALYLCASSLGGYEQFFGPGTRLTVL.